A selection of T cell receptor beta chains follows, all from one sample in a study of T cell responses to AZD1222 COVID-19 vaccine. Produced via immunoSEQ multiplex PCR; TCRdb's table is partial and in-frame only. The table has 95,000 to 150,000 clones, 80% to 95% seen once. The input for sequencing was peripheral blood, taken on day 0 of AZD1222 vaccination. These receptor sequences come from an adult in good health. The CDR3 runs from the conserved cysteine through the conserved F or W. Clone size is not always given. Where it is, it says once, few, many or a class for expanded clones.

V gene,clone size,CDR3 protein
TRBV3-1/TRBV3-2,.,CASSERPGQGSGANVLTF
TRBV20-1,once,CSGSGNEKLFF
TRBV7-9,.,CASSSPTGADYGYTF
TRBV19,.,CASSTRQGKGADTQYF
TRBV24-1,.,CATSTGEGTEAFF
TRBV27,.,CASSQGGWEKLFF
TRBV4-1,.,CASSQDLKANEQFF
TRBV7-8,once,CASTLRQGGTEHGELFF
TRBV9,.,CASSVDTNTVNYGYTF
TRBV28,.,CASSLLSLGQSQNTEAFF
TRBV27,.,CASSLFPAGEATDTQYF
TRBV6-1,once,CASSEAGVEETQYF
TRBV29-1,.,CSAWDRDSEKLFF
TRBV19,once,CASSTPGSPGNTIYF
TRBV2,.,CASSELGDMGEKLFF
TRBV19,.,CASAAGGTNEKLFF
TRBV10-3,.,CAISESRGQGGYGYTF
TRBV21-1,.,CASSKIHTGCSYNEQFF
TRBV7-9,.,CASSSINYEQYF
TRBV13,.,CASSFATGRNTGELFF
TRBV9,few,CASSGQGVGYEQYF
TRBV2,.,CASSPMSRQETQYF
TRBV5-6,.,CASSSVRGELNQPQHF
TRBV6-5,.,CATTPGGRHEQYF
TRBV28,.,CASSLYRGHSNQPQHF
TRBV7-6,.,CASRPAGGETQYF
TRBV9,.,CASSVLAGDEQFF
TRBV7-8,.,CASSGRDTGELFF
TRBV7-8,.,CASSGTGTGLLKAFF
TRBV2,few,CASSEEIHQPQHF
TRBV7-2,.,CASSLGGTGANVLTF
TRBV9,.,CASSVDFTGIDEQYF
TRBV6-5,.,CASSFGMNTEAFF
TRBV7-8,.,CASSPGSETEKLFF
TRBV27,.,CASSARWGRNTEAFF
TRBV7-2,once,CASSLAPNTEAFF
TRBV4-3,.,CASSLWTGTSGAFF
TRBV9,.,CASSVVPASNEKLFF
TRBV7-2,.,CASSRDVSSGNTIYF
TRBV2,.,CASMTLSRREGAFF
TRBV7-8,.,CASSWGGQPQHF
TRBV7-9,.,CASSTQGAVDEKLFF
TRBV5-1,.,CASSLAATSSYNSPLHF
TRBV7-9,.,CASSFGGAWNEQFF
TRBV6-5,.,CASRGSGNQPQHF
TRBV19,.,CASSIGRTNTEAFF